The entry below describes one T cell receptor (beta chain). Its antigen is not identified. The sample originates from a study of shared clonotypes between healthy human individuals. Overall study context: The study used three CD4 naive, three CD4 memory, two CD8 naive and one CD8 memory plate per donor.

In the original analysis: For the immunoSEQ data, sequences were junction-only without quality scores, so filtering differed. Sequenced by immunoSEQ multiplex PCR; TCRdb stores in-frame clones only, minus some. The DNA was the basis for D and trimming; V, J and clone size are from that table. The sample has about 600,000 clones, 95% to 98% seen once. Notes on the study in general: Relative to memory subsets, naive subsets generally showed larger estimated richness.

Losses at the gene ends were 1 base for V and 5 bases for J; bases not matched to a gene: 7. This CDR3 spans 16 amino acids. Looked up from germline, CDR1 is SGHVS and CDR2 is FQNEAQ. This receptor was obtained from a woman aged 25 to 39 in good health. Source material: naive CD4+ T cells sorted from blood. Noted subset: CD45RA+ positively selected. This chain connects TRBV7-8 to TRBJ2-5, with TRBD1 identical over 10 bases. The CDR3, as DNA: TGTGCCAGCAGCTTAGACCGGGACAGGGGCCACGAGACCCAGTACTTC. It yields the protein CASSLDRDRGHETQYF.